The present TCR beta chain was sequenced within a study of cytomegalovirus exposure and HLA in healthy donors. Study-wide context: As released early, the data held roughly 85 million unique TCRs from HLA-typed donors.

The CDR3 covers 14 residues. CDR1 is ENHRY, CDR2 SYGVKD, per germline. V dropped 2 bases and J dropped 2 bases, with 10 bases sitting between them. The study ran its PCR with 60 Vbeta and 13 Jbeta primers. Libraries were prepared by immunoSEQ multiplex PCR; TCRdb keeps only in-frame clonotypes and omits some of them. The sample has 100,000 or so clones, about 81% seen once. The TCR originated in a man in his thirties or forties in good health and CMV-seronegative. Sequenced input: PBMCs. This sequence joins TRBV10-3 and TRBJ2-7; D is ambiguous. CDR3 nucleotides: TGTGCCATCAGTGAGAGTCAGGCCGCCTACGAGCAGTACTTC. Protein product: CAISESQAAYEQYF.